This T cell receptor beta chain was sequenced in a study of cytomegalovirus exposure and HLA in healthy donors. Study overall: Of some 400 genotyped donors, approximately 84% clustered with self-reported Caucasian donors.

In the PCR, 60 Vbeta and 13 Jbeta primers were used. The authors' processing: Approximately 12 million of the 60 million to 90 million unique TCR beta chains counted in a later analysis were shared. Assay used: immunoSEQ multiplex PCR; TCRdb lists only in-frame clones, some missing. The DNA was the basis for D and trimming; V, J and clone size are from that table. This sample's table has roughly 51,000 clones. Study-level results: Immune exposure data for these donors was limited to CMV serostatus.

Nominally healthy donors provided the samples, though records likely missed some immune exposures. Notes on this clone: Its antigen is currently unknown.

Trimming removed 1 base from V and 5 bases from J; junction bases left unmatched: 7. In germline, CDR1 is SGHRS, CDR2 YFSETQ. The CDR3 length is 15 residues. Sequencing used PBMCs. This sequence was found in a woman between 45 and 60 years old in good health and CMV-seropositive. V is TRBV5-1 and J is TRBJ2-5; 8 nucleotides line up with TRBD1. The CDR3: CASSLSGGPGETQYF. The CDR3 DNA follows: TGCGCCAGCAGCTTGTCAGGGGGCCCGGGGGAGACCCAGTACTTC.